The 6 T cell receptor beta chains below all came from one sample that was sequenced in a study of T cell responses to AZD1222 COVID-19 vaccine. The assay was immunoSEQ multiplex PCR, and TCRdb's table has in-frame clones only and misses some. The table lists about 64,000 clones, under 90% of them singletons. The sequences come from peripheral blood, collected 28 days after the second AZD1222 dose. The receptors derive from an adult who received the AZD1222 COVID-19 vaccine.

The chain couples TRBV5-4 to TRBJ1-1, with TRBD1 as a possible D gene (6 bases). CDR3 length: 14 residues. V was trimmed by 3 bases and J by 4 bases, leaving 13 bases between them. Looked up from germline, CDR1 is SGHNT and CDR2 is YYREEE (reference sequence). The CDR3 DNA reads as TGTGCCAGCAGCTCCCCAGGGGCGGGCACTGAAGCTTTCTTT. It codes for CASSSPGAGTEAFF.

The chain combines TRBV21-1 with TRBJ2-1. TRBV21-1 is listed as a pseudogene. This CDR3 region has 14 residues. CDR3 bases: TGTGCCAGCAGCAAATGGGGTTCCTACAATGAGCAGTTCTTC. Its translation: CASSKWGSYNEQFF.

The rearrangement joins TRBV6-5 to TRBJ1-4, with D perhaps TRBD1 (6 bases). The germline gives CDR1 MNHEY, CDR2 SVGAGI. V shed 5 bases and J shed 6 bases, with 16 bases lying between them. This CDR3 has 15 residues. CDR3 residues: CASSRGGGGYEKLFF. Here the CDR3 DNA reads TGTGCCAGCAGTAGGGGGGGAGGGGGTTATGAAAAACTGTTTTTT.

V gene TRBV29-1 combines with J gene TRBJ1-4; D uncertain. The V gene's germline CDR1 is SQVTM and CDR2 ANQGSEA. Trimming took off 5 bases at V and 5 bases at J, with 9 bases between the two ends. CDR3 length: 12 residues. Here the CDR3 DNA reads TGCAGCGTTCGGGCAGGAAATGAAAAACTGTTTTTT. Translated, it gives CSVRAGNEKLFF.

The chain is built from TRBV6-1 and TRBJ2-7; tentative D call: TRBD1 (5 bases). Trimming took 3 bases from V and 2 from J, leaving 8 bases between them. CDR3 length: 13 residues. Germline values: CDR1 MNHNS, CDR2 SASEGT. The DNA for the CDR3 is TGTGCCAGCAGTGAGACAGTGCCCTACGAGCAGTACTTC. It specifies CASSETVPYEQYF.

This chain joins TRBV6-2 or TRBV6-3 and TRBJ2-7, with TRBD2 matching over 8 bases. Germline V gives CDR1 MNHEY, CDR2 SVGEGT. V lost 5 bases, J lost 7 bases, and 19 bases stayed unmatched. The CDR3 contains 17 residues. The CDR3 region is CASSPSPRLAGGQEQYF. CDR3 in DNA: TGTGCCAGCAGTCCCTCACCCCGACTTGCGGGGGGCCAGGAGCAGTACTTC.